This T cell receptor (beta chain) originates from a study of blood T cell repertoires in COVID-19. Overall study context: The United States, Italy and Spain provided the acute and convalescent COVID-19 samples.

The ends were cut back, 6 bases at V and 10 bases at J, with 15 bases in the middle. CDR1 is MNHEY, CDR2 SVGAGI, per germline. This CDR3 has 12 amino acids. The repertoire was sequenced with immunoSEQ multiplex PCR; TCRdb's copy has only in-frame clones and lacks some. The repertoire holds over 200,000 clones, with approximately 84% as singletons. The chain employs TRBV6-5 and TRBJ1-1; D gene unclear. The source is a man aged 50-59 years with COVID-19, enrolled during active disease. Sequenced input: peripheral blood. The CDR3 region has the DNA TGTGCCAGCAGCGCCCCTGGACTGGGAGCTTTCTTT. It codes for CASSAPGLGAFF.